The TCR beta chain described here comes from a study of T cell clones after liver transplantation. Study summary: Tolerant meant at least one year fully off immunosuppression without liver enzymes above twice normal. Draws occurred before transplant, before withdrawal, and after complete or failed withdrawal.

Germline values: CDR1 SEHNR, CDR2 FQNEAQ (reference sequence). V was clipped by 1 base and J by 6 bases; unmatched bases: 6. This CDR3 region has 16 residues. Data came from immunoSEQ multiplex PCR; TCRdb stores just in-frame clones and leaves some out. The sample includes under 150,000 clones, about nine tenths of them seen just once. The chain combines TRBV7-9 with TRBJ2-7; 13 nucleotides match TRBD2. The sample was CD4+ T cells from blood, taken 12 months after liver transplant. The sequence was obtained from a human patient who received a liver transplant. Some T cells here may be from the graft donor. The chain's CDR3 is CASSLEGLAGVIEQYF. The CDR3 nucleotides read TGTGCCAGCAGCTTAGAAGGACTAGCGGGAGTAATCGAGCAGTACTTC.